The 17 T cell receptor beta chains below all came from one sample that was sequenced in a study of siplizumab effects on memory and regulatory T cells (dated by TCRdb to between 2019 and 2020). Libraries were constructed by the immunoSEQ multiplex PCR assay. TCRdb's version of the immuneACCESS table is confined to in-frame rearrangements and falls short of the full clone set. An unresolved V gene accounts for under half of the shortfall where checked; the remainder is of unknown origin. For this sample there are approximately 60,000 clones; 70% to 85% appear just once. Of the sample, about 0.42% falls within the top ten clones. The sequenced material came from memory CD4+ T cells sorted from blood. Sample cell subset or site, as interpreted from the label and publication: unstimulated CD4+ memory T cells. Receptor source: a human donor in good health.

The rearrangement links TRBV6-5 to TRBJ2-6; 7 bases line up with TRBD1. CDR3 length: 15 amino acids. V lost 4 bases and J lost 2; bases outside the gene matches: 2. Germline lookup yields CDR1 MNHEY and CDR2 SVGAGI. The CDR3 nucleotides are TGTGCCAGCAGTTGGGGACAGACTGGGGCCAACGTCCTGACTTTC. Translated: CASSWGQTGANVLTF.

This sequence joins TRBV7-7 and TRBJ2-2, with 7 bases that match TRBD2. The CDR3 has 15 residues. From germline, CDR1 is SSHAT and CDR2 FNYEAQ (reference sequence). The J segment lost 8 bases and the V segment lost 2 bases, leaving 8 bases of the junction unmatched. Here the CDR3 DNA reads TGTGCCAGCAGCTTAAGTGGAGCGGGGTTTGGGGAGCTGTTTTTT. Its translation: CASSLSGAGFGELFF.

The chain recombines TRBV2 with TRBJ2-2, with D maybe TRBD1 (6 bases). V lost 4 bases and J lost 2, with 11 bases in between. Germline loops: CDR1 SNHLY, CDR2 FYNNEI. CDR3 size: 15 residues. CDR3 nucleotide sequence: TGTGCCAGCAGTGTTCAGGGGCAAAACACCGGGGAGCTGTTTTTT. Protein sequence: CASSVQGQNTGELFF.

This clone showed up just a few times. The chain employs TRBV6-1 and TRBJ2-2; D call uncertain. Per the germline V gene, CDR1 is MNHNS and CDR2 is SASEGT. Trimming removed 7 bases from V and 3 bases from J, with 12 bases in between. CDR3 size: 14 residues. The CDR3 spells CASTEWADTGELFF. CDR3 DNA: TGTGCCAGCACTGAGTGGGCCGACACCGGGGAGCTGTTTTTT.

The chain recombines TRBV6-1 with TRBJ2-5; either TRBD1 or TRBD2 may supply D (5 bases each). This CDR3 is 12 amino acids long. The V end lost 11 bases, the J end lost 2 bases, and 12 bases lay between the germline ends. Germline V CDR1 and CDR2: MNHNS, SASEGT. The CDR3 coding sequence is TGTGCCTCGGGACGGATACAAGAGACCCAGTACTTC. It translates to CASGRIQETQYF.

This chain connects TRBV13 to TRBJ1-2; the D gene is possibly TRBD1 (5 bases). Germline-derived CDR1 and CDR2 are PRHDT and FYEKMQ (reference sequence). Deletions cut 2 bases from V and 7 bases from J, with 8 bases between. The CDR3 loop spans 12 amino acids. The CDR3 DNA sequence: TGTGCCAGCAGCTTATCGGGGGGTGGCTACACCTTC. Protein product: CASSLSGGGYTF.

The V and J genes are TRBV6-6 and TRBJ2-5; 7 nucleotides line up with TRBD1. The end of the DNA is better explained by TRBJ2-7, so the J call may be wrong. The CDR3 runs 15 residues. The germline CDR1 and CDR2 sequences are MNHNY and SVGAGI (reference sequence). The CDR3 DNA is TGTGCCAGCAGCGGCCCCCGGGACAGCCGATACGAGCAGTACTTC. Amino acid sequence: CASSGPRDSRYEQYF.

V usage is TRBV5-6 and J usage is TRBJ2-4; D gene unclear. The V end was cut by 2 bases, the J end by 0 bases, with 12 bases between. This CDR3 spans 16 amino acids. Germline V CDR1 and CDR2: SGHDT, YYEEEE. DNA for the CDR3: TGTGCCAGCAGCTTTTTCTTCACTGTAGCCAAAAACATTCAGTACTTC. Translation gives CASSFFFTVAKNIQYF.

For the CDR3, the DNA is TGTGCCAGCAGCTTAGCGTGGGGGAGGGCTTTCTTT. It codes for CASSLAWGRAFF. The rearrangement uses TRBV7-6 and TRBJ1-1; perhaps TRBD1 as D (5 bases). Germline CDR1 is SGHVS and CDR2 is FNYEAQ. Trimming stripped 0 bases from V and 11 bases from J, with 10 bases between. The CDR3 runs 12 residues.

This clone was observed a few times. V gene TRBV9 combines with J gene TRBJ2-3; D is undetermined. The CDR3 sequence is 11 residues long. V shed 4 bases and J shed 3 bases, with 3 bases lying between them. CDR1 and CDR2 from the germline V gene are SGDLS and YYNGEE. CDR3 DNA sequence: TGTGCCAGCAGCACTACAGATACGCAGTATTTT. Protein product: CASSTTDTQYF.

This chain joins TRBV6-1 and TRBJ2-2; 8 nucleotides agree with TRBD2. CDR3 length equals 14 residues. Germline-derived CDR1 and CDR2 are MNHNS and SASEGT. Unmatched junction bases numbered 3, after V lost 7 bases and J lost 2 bases. The CDR3 region has the DNA TGTGCCAGCACTCGGGGGGGCAACACCGGGGAGCTGTTTTTT. Amino acids: CASTRGGNTGELFF.

The rearrangement joins TRBV27 to TRBJ1-2, with D maybe TRBD1 (5 bases). Germline V gene data show CDR1 as MNHEY and CDR2 as SMNVEV (reference sequence). The V and J ends lost 6 bases and 4 bases respectively, with 15 bases between them. The CDR3 has 14 residues. CDR3 sequence reads: CASSQGPGIYGYTF. The DNA of the CDR3 is TGTGCCAGCAGCCAGGGTCCTGGGATCTATGGCTACACCTTC.

The chain has TRBV6-6 and TRBJ1-5, with TRBD1 identical over 7 bases. The CDR3 consists of 15 residues. Looked up from germline, CDR1 is MNHNY and CDR2 is SVGAGI (reference sequence). V lost 2 bases to trimming and J lost 7 bases; unmatched junction nucleotides: 8. The CDR3 loop is CASSYGTGELQPQHF. In DNA form, the CDR3 reads TGTGCCAGCAGTTACGGTACAGGGGAATTGCAGCCCCAGCATTTT.

This clone came up a few times. The V gene is TRBV5-1, the J gene TRBJ2-5; D unclear. The CDR3 sequence is 11 residues long. V lost 2 bases and J 2 bases, leaving 1 base between the germline ends. Germline lookup yields CDR1 SGHRS and CDR2 YFSETQ. The CDR3 bases are TGCGCCAGCAGCTTACAAGAGACCCAGTACTTC. The encoded protein is CASSLQETQYF.

Points on this clone: Relative to the germline gene, one junction end is altered; a read error may explain this. This rearrangement joins TRBV10-1 to TRBJ1-2; 7 bases agree with TRBD1. The CDR3 is 13 residues long. In germline, CDR1 is WNHNN, CDR2 SYGVQD (reference sequence). The CDR3 protein is CASGENRGYGYTF. CDR3 in DNA: TGCGCCAGCGGTGAAAACAGGGGTTATGGCTACACCTTC.

The chain links TRBV2 to TRBJ1-1; D perhaps matches TRBD1 (6 bases). The length of the CDR3 is 13 residues. CDR1 and CDR2 (germline): SNHLY, FYNNEI. Between the trimmed V and J ends, which lost 8 bases and 1 base, there was a span of 11 bases. CDR3 amino acids: CASWGQGNTEAFF. For the CDR3, the DNA is TGTGCCAGCTGGGGGCAGGGGAACACTGAAGCTTTCTTT. Filled out from reference TRBV2 and TRBJ1-1, the complete variable domain reads EPEVTQTPSHQVTQMGQEVILRCVPISNHLYFYWYRQILGQKVEFLVSFYNNEISEKSEIFDDQFSVERPDGSNFTLKIRSTKLEDSAMYFCASWGQGNTEAFFGQGTRLTVV.

The gene calls are TRBV15 and TRBJ2-3; D assignment may be TRBD1 or TRBD2 (5 bases each). The CDR3 sequence is 13 residues long. The germline gives CDR1 LNHNV, CDR2 YYDKDF (reference sequence). Trimming shortened V by 4 bases and J by 6 bases, and 11 bases separated the two germline ends. The CDR3 protein is CATSKEGRDTQYF. CDR3 DNA sequence: TGTGCCACCAGCAAAGAGGGGCGGGATACGCAGTATTTT. The variable domain in full, with the rest retrieved from reference TRBV15 and TRBJ2-3, is DAMVIQNPRYQVTQFGKPVTLSCSQTLNHNVMYWYQQKSSQAPKLLFHYYDKDFNNEADTPDNFQSRRPNTSFCFLDIRSPGLGDTAMYLCATSKEGRDTQYFGPGTRLTVL.